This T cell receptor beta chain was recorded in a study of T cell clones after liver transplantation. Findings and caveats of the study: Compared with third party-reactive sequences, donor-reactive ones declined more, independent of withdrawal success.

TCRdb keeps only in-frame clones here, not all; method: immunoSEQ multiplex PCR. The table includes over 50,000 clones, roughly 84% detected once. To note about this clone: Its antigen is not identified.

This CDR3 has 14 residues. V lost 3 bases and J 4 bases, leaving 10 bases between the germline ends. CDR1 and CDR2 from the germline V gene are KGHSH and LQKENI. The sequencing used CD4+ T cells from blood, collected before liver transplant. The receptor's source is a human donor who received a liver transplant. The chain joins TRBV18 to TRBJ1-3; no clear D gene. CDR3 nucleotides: TGTGCCAGCTCACCTACGGTTTCCGGAAACACCATATATTTT. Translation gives CASSPTVSGNTIYF.